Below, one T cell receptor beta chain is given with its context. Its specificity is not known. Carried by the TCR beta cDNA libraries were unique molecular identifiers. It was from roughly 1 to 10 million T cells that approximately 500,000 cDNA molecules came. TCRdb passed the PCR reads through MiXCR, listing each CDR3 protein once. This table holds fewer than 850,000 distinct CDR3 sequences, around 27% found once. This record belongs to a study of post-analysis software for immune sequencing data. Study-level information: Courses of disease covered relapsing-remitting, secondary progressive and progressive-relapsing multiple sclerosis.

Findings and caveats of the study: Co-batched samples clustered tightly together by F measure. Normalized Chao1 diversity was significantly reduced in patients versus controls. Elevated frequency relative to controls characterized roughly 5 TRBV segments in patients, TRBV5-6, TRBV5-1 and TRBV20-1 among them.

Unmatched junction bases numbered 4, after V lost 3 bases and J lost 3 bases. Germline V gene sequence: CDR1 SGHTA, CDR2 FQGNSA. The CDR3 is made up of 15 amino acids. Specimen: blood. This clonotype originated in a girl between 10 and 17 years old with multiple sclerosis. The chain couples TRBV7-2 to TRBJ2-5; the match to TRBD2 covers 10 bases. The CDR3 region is CASSFWTSGKETQYF. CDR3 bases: TGTGCCAGCAGCTTTTGGACTAGCGGAAAAGAGACCCAGTACTTC.